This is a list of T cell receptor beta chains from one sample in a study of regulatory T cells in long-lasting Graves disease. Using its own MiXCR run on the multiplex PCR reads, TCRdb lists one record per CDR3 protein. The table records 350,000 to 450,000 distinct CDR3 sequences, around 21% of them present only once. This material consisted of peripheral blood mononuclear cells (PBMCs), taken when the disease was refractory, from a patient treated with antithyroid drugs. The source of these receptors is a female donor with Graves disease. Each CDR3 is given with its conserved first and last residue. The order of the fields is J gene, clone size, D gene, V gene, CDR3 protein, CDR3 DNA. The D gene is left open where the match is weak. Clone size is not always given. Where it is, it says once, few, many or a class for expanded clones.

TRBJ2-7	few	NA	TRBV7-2	CASSPEAGATYEQYF	TGTGCCAGCAGCCCCGAGGCAGGAGCGACCTACGAGCAGTACTTC
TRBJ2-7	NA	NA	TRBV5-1	CASREGLTYEQYF	TGCGCCAGCAGAGAGGGACTCACTTACGAGCAGTACTTC
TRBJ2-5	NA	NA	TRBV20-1	CSASRDWQETQYF	TGCAGTGCTAGCCGGGACTGGCAAGAGACCCAGTACTTC
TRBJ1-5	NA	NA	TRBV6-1	CASSPRPGPQHF	TGTGCCAGCAGTCCCAGGCCGGGGCCCCAGCATTTT
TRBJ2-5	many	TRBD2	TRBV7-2	CASSRDYGETQYF	TGTGCCAGTTCCCGGGACTACGGGGAGACCCAGTACTTC
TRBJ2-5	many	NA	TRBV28	CASSSTAAGPGETQYF	TGTGCCAGCAGTTCGACAGCGGCGGGACCCGGGGAGACCCAGTACTTC
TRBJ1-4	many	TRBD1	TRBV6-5	CASSSGQLNEKLFF	TGTGCCAGCAGTTCGGGACAGCTTAATGAAAAACTGTTTTTT
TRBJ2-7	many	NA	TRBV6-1	CASSPRLSGTYEQYF	TGTGCCAGCAGCCCCCGGTTAAGTGGGACCTACGAGCAGTACTTC
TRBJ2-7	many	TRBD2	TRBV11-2	CASKRGITYEQYF	TGTGCCAGCAAGCGGGGTATAACCTACGAGCAGTACTTC
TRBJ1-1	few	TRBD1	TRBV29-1	CSVLGQVNTEAFF	TGCAGCGTGCTGGGACAGGTGAACACTGAAGCTTTCTTT
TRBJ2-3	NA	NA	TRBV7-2	CASSSRASTDTQYF	TGTGCCAGCAGCTCACGGGCTTCCACAGATACGCAGTATTTT
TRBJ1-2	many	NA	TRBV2	CASSPDGGYTF	TGTGCCAGCAGTCCGGATGGCGGCTACACCTTC
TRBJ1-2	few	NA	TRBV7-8	CASSLEGRNYGYTF	TGTGCCAGCAGCTTAGAGGGCAGAAACTATGGCTACACCTTC
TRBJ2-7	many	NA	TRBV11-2	CASSPMEGLYSYEQYF	TGTGCCAGCAGCCCCATGGAGGGATTGTACTCCTACGAGCAGTACTTC
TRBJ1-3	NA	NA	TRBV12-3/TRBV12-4	CASSPMDSGNTIYF	TGTGCCAGCAGCCCCATGGACTCTGGAAACACCATATATTTT
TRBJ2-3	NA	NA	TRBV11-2	CASSVRDPTDTQYF	TGTGCCAGCAGCGTACGGGATCCCACAGATACGCAGTATTTT
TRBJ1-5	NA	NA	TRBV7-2	CASSLFLHQPQHF	TGTGCCAGCAGCTTATTTCTTCATCAGCCCCAGCATTTT
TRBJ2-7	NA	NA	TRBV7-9	CASSFRGSGYEQYF	TGTGCCAGCAGCTTCCGGGGGTCCGGCTACGAGCAGTACTTC
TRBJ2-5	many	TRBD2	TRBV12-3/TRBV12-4	CASSLGEGETQYF	TGTGCCAGCAGTCTTGGGGAGGGAGAGACCCAGTACTTC
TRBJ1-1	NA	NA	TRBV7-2	CTSSLAGGGTEAFF	TGTACCAGCAGCTTAGCAGGAGGGGGAACTGAAGCTTTCTTT
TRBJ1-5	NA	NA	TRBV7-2	CASSLGRGPQPQHF	TGTGCCAGCAGCTTAGGTCGGGGGCCCCAGCCCCAGCATTTT
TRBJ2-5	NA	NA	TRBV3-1	CASSQGAVETQYF	TGTGCCAGCAGCCAGGGGGCCGTGGAGACCCAGTACTTC
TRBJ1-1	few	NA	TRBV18	CASSATGKNTEAFF	TGTGCCAGCTCAGCGACAGGCAAGAACACTGAAGCTTTCTTT
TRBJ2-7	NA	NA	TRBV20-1	CSARGHDSIREQYF	TGCAGTGCTAGAGGCCACGATTCAATACGGGAGCAGTACTTC
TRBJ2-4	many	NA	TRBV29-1	CSVELEGLAKNIQYF	TGCAGCGTTGAATTGGAGGGACTAGCCAAAAACATTCAGTACTTC
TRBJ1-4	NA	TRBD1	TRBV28	CASRPGTGEKLLF	TGTGCCAGCAGGCCGGGGACAGGGGAAAAACTGCTTTTT